This T cell receptor (beta chain) was retrieved from a study of CD8+CD57+ T cells in acquired aplastic anemia. The overall study: DNA recovered from sorted CD4+ and CD8+ cells had a mean of 3.2 ug. Findings and caveats of the study: No significant difference in CD8+ Simpson's diversity was found between patients and controls.

This clonotype was seen only once. Its antigen is currently unknown. CDR3 and TCR beta VDJ profiling relied on genomic DNA as the template. Each CDR3 protein gets one entry after TCRdb re-called the reads with MiXCR. This table holds some 160,000 distinct CDR3 sequences, less than 50% found once. Patients sequenced had flow cytometry evidence of CD8+CD57+ cell expansion. The blood sampling took place in patients who had so far received no therapy. V lost 6 bases and J lost 6, with 9 bases in between. The CDR3 spans 11 residues. Per germline, CDR1 MNHEY and CDR2 SMNVEV (reference sequence). Sequencing used sorted CD4+, CD8+, or CD8+CD57+ T cells (not recorded which) from PBMCs. The receptor was derived from a human donor with aplastic anemia. V gene TRBV27 combines with J gene TRBJ2-7, with D possibly being TRBD2 (5 bases). Here the CDR3 DNA reads TGTGCCAGCAGCGACGGAGGCGAGCAGTACTTC. Encoded protein: CASSDGGEQYF.